This TCR beta chain appears in the sequencing data of a study of shared clonotypes between healthy human individuals. Study-wide results and limits: It was the non-shared clonotypes that had lower generation probabilities than clonotypes shared by all four donors. Shared across a handful of donors were around 5% of the naive CD4 clonotypes. A small donor pool kept down the genetic and exposure-history diversity that was represented.

CD45RA-negative memory and CD45RA+ naive subsets were split from the CD4+ cells. Using immunoSEQ multiplex PCR, the repertoire was profiled, and TCRdb retains in-frame clones only, with some absent. The sample shows around 2.5 million clones, approximately 93% of them seen only once. Trimming left V 4 bases short and J 9 bases short, with 15 bases between. This CDR3 is 13 amino acids long. Germline CDR1 is SGHDN and CDR2 is FVKESK. Notes on this clone: No antigen is known for it.

The receptor was derived from a man aged 18 to 35 in good health. Some clones in this sample may be carry-over from other donors' samples. V usage is TRBV14 and J usage is TRBJ1-2, with D possibly matching TRBD1 (5 bases). What was sequenced was naive CD4+ T cells from PBMCs. Subset: CD45RA+ positively selected. The CDR3 sequence is CASSRGGVRSYTF. CDR3 bases: TGTGCCAGCAGCCGGGGCGGGGTTAGGAGCTACACCTTC.